The subject of this entry is one T cell receptor beta chain. Its antigen is as yet unknown. The PCR used 60 Vbeta and 13 Jbeta primers. Data came from immunoSEQ multiplex PCR; TCRdb stores just in-frame clones and leaves some out. The sample contains roughly 120,000 clones, 80% of which appear only once. The sample comes from a study of cytomegalovirus exposure and HLA in healthy donors. Overall study context: Researchers previously reported finding roughly 120 million unique TCR beta sequences from around 200 million T cells. Overall study findings and caveats: In a later analysis, TCR beta V- and J-gene trimming showed a link to a missense DCLRE1C variant. The investigators catalogued 180 or so TCR beta chains as cytomegalovirus-associated. Upon later analysis, HLA-associated TCR beta chains proved more clonally expanded than other, equally common chains.

CDR3 length equals 14 residues. Germline loops: CDR1 KGHSH, CDR2 LQKENI. Between the trimmed V and J ends, which lost 2 bases and 0 bases, there was a span of 6 bases. The receptor's source is a male donor in good health and CMV-seronegative. Sequencing used PBMCs. The genes are TRBV18 and TRBJ2-3, with D hard to call. DNA for the CDR3: TGTGCCAGCTCACCAGCAGGTAGCACAGATACGCAGTATTTT. Protein: CASSPAGSTDTQYF.